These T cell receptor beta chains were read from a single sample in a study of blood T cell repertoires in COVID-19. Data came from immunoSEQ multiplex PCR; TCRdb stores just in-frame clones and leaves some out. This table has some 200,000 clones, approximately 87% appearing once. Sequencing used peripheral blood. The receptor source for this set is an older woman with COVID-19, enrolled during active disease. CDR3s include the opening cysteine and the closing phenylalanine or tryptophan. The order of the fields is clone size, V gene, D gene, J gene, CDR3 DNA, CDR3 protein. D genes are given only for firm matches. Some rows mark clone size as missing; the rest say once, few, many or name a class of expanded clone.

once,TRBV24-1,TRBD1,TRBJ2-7,TGTGCCACCAGCGACGGACAGGGTGTTCGCTACGAGCAGTACTTC,CATSDGQGVRYEQYF
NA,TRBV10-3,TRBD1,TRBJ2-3,TGTGCCATCAATGACAGGGCGCCAGATACGCAGTATTTT,CAINDRAPDTQYF
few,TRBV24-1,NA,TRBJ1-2,TGTGCCACCAGTGATCCACGGACAGTCTATGGCTACACCTTC,CATSDPRTVYGYTF
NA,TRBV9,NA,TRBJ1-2,TGTGCCAGCAGCGTCTGGGGGGAGAACTATGGCTACACCTTC,CASSVWGENYGYTF
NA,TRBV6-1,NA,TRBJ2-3,TGTGCCAGCAGTGAACTGCACCGGGAACTGTCAATCACAGATACGCAGTATTTT,CASSELHRELSITDTQYF
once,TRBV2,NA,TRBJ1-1,TGTGCCAGCAGTGAAGCCAGGGGTCGGAACACTGAAGCTTTCTTT,CASSEARGRNTEAFF
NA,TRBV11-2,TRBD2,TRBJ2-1,TGTGCCAGCAGCTCTACCGGGACTAGCGGGAGTAATGAGCAGTTCTTC,CASSSTGTSGSNEQFF
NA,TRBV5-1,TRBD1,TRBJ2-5,TGCGCCAGCAGCCGGACAGGGATAACGGAGACCCAGTACTTC,CASSRTGITETQYF
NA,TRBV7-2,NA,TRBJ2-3,TGTGCCAGCAGCTTACTCGATACGCAGTATTTT,CASSLLDTQYF
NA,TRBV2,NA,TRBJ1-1,TGTGCCAGCAGTGAAGAGGGCCAGGGAAGCACTGAAGCTTTCTTT,CASSEEGQGSTEAFF
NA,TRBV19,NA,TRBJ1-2,TGTGCCAGTAGTATAACGGTTAACTATGGCTACACCTTC,CASSITVNYGYTF
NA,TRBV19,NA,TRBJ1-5,TGTGCCAGTCTTCTGCGGCCCCCGGCCGGTGATAGCAATCAGCCCCAGCATTTT,CASLLRPPAGDSNQPQHF
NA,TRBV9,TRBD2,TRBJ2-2,TGTGCCAGCAGCGTAGTGAGGACTAGCGGGAGATCAGGGGAGCTGTTTTTT,CASSVVRTSGRSGELFF
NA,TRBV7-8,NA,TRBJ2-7,TGTGCCAGCAGCTTAGGGTTCGGCGGGTACGAGCAGTACTTC,CASSLGFGGYEQYF
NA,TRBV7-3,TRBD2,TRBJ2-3,TGTGCCAGCAGCTTAACCATGGCTAGCGGGAGGAGAACGCAGTATTTT,CASSLTMASGRRTQYF
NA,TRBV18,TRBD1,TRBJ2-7,TGTGCCAGCTCACTTGACTTCGGGACAGGGATTTACGAGCAGTACTTC,CASSLDFGTGIYEQYF
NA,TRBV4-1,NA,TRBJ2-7,TGCGCCAGCAGCCTGTTTATTGGACACCTATCCTACGAGCAGTACTTC,CASSLFIGHLSYEQYF
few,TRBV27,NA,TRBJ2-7,TGTGCCAGCAGTTTAGGGTACAGTGGCCCGGATGAGCAGTACTTC,CASSLGYSGPDEQYF
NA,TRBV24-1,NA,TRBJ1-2,TGTGCCACCAGTGACCCCGACAGTGGCTATGGCTACACCTTC,CATSDPDSGYGYTF
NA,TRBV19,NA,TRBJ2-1,TGTGCCAGTAGTCCGTACTCCGACAATGAGCAGTTCTTC,CASSPYSDNEQFF
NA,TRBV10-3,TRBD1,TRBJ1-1,TGTGCCATCAGAAGCGTCCCGGGACAGGGGAGGAGGACTGAAGCTTTCTTT,CAIRSVPGQGRRTEAFF
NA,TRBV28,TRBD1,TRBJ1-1,TGTGCCAGCAGCCCCTGGACAGGGGGGACTGAAGCTTTCTTT,CASSPWTGGTEAFF
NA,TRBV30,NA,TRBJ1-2,TGTGCCTGGAGTAATAGTCGATACTATGGCTACACCTTC,CAWSNSRYYGYTF
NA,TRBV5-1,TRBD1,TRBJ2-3,TGCGCCAGCAGCTTGGGAGGGGGCGGCACAGATACGCAGTATTTT,CASSLGGGGTDTQYF
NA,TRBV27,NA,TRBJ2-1,TGTGCCAGCAGTCCCCTCTCCGACTTGAGAATTTTGGTGCATGAGCAGTTCTTC,CASSPLSDLRILVHEQFF
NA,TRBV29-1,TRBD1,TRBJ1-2,TGCAGCGTGGCACAGGGGGCTAATGGCTACACCTTC,CSVAQGANGYTF
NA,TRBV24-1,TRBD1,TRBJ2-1,TGTGCCACCAGTGACCCGGGACAGGGCTCCTACAATGAGCAGTTCTTC,CATSDPGQGSYNEQFF
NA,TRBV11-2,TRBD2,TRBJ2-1,TGTGCCAGCAGCTTAGGCTCTAGCGGCAGATACAATGAGCAGTTCTTC,CASSLGSSGRYNEQFF
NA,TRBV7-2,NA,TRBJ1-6,TGTGCCAGCAGTTCGGGAGGGAGAGGTTCACCCCTCCACTTT,CASSSGGRGSPLHF
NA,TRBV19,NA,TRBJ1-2,TGTGCCAGTAGTTTCTCGGGCGGGAACTATGGCTACACCTTC,CASSFSGGNYGYTF
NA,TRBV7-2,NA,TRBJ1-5,TGTGCCAGCAGCTTATACATTAGCAATCAGCCCCAGCATTTT,CASSLYISNQPQHF
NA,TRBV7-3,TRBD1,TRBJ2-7,TGTGCCAGCAGCTCGGACAGGGGTACTCACGAGCAGTACTTC,CASSSDRGTHEQYF
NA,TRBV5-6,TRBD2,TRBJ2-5,TGTGCCAGCAGCTTGGTCCTAGCGGAACACTACCAAGAGACCCAGTACTTC,CASSLVLAEHYQETQYF
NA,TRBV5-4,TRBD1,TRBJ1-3,TGTGCCAGCAGCTCGACAGGGACAGGAAACACCATATATTTT,CASSSTGTGNTIYF
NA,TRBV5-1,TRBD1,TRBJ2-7,TGCGCCAGCAGCCTGGACAGGCCAGGAGAGCAGTACTTC,CASSLDRPGEQYF
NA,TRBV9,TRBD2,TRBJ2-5,TGTGCCAGCAGCGAGGGACTAGCAGAAGAGACCCAGTACTTC,CASSEGLAEETQYF
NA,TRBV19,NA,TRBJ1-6,TGTGCCAGTAGTCCCCCGAATTCACCCCTCCACTTT,CASSPPNSPLHF
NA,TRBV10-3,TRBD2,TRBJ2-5,TGTGCCATCAGCGATAATAAGCGGGAGGGTTTAGGAGAGACCCAGTACTTC,CAISDNKREGLGETQYF
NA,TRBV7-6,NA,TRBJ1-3,TGTGCCAGCAGCTTAGCATGGCAGGGGCCCCTCTCTGGAAACACCATATATTTT,CASSLAWQGPLSGNTIYF
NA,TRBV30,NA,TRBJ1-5,TGTGCCTGGAGTGTACAGTTCGATCAGCCCCAGCATTTT,CAWSVQFDQPQHF
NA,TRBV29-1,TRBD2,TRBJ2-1,TGCAGCGTTGACCGCAGACTCGCTAGCGGTTACAATGAGCAGTTCTTC,CSVDRRLASGYNEQFF
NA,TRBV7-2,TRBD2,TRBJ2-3,TGTGCCAGCAGACGTGAGCGGGGCCCCACAGATACGCAGTATTTT,CASRRERGPTDTQYF
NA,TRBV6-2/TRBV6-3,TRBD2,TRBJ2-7,TGTGCCAGCAGTTACTCCGCTCCTTCTAGCGGGAGCTCCTACGAGCAGTACTTC,CASSYSAPSSGSSYEQYF
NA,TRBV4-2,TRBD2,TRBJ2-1,TGTGCCAGCAGCCAAGATTTAGCGGGAGTGCAAAATGAGCAGTTCTTC,CASSQDLAGVQNEQFF
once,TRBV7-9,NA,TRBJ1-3,TGTGCCAGCAGCTTAATCGCGGACACCATATATTTT,CASSLIADTIYF
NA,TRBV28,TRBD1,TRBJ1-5,TGTGCCAGCAGTTTAAGGGGGGGCAGGGGGCTCAATCAGCCCCAGCATTTT,CASSLRGGRGLNQPQHF
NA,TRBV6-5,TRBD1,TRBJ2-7,TGTGCCAGTAACCACCGGGACAGTACCTACGAGCAGTACTTC,CASNHRDSTYEQYF
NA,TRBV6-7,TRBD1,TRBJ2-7,TGTGCCAGCAGTTACACAAATTATGGACAGGACTACGAGCAGTACTTC,CASSYTNYGQDYEQYF
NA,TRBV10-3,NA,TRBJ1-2,TGTGCCAGCAGCGGGGGAGGAGGCTACACCTTC,CASSGGGGYTF
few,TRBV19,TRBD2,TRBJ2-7,TGTGCCAGTAGTTCAACCGGGACTAGCGGATACGAGCAGTACTTC,CASSSTGTSGYEQYF
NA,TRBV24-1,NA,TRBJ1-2,TGTGCCACCAGTGATCCCGGACGGGGATACACCTTC,CATSDPGRGYTF
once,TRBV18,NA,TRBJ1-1,TGTGCCAGCTCACCCGCCGGGGGGAGGAACACTGAAGCTTTCTTT,CASSPAGGRNTEAFF